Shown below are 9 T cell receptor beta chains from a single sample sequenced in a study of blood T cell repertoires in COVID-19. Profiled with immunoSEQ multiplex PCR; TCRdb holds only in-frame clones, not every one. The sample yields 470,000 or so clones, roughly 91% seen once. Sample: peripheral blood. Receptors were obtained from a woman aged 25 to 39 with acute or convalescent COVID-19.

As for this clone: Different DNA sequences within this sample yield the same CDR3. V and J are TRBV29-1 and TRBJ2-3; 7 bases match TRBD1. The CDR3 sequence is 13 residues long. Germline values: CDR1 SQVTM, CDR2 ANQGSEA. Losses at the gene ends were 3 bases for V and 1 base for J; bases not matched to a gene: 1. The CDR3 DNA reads TGCAGCGTTGACACAGGGGGCACAGATACGCAGTATTTT. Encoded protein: CSVDTGGTDTQYF.

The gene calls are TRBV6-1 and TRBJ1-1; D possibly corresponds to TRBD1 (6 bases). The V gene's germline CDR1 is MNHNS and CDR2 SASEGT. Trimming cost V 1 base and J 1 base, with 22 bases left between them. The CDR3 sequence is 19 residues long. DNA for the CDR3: TGTGCCAGCAGTGAAGACTGGGCAGTGGCCCGACAGGAGAACACTGAAGCTTTCTTT. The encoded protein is CASSEDWAVARQENTEAFF.

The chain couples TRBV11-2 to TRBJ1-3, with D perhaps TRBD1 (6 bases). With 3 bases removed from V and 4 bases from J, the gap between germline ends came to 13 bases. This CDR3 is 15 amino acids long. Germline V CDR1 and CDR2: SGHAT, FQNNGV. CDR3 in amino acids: CASSFGTRSGNTIYF. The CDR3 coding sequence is TGTGCCAGCAGCTTCGGGACAAGGAGCGGAAACACCATATATTTT.

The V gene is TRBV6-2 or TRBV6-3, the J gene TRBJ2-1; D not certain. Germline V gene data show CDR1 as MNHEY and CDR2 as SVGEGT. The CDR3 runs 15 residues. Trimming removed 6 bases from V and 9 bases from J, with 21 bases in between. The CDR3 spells CASSMVTKKASEQFF. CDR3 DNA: TGTGCCAGCAGCATGGTGACAAAAAAGGCCAGTGAGCAGTTCTTC.

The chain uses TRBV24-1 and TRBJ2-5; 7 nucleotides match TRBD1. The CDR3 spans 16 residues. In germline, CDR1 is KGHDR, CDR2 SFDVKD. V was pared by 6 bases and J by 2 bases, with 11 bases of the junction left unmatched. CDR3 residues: CATSPPGRGTQETQYF. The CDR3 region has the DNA TGTGCCACCAGTCCTCCGGGCAGGGGGACGCAAGAGACCCAGTACTTC.

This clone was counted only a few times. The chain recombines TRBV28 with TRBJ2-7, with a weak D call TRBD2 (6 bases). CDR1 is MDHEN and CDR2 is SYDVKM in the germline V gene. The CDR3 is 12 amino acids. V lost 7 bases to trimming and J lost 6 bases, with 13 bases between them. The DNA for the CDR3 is TGTGCCAGCACCGGGGGTTTCGGCGAGCAGTACTTC. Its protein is CASTGGFGEQYF.

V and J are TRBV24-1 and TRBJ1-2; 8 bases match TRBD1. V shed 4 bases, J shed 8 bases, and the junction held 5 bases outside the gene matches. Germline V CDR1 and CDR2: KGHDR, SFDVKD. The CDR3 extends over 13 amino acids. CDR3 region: CATSDWTGFGYTF. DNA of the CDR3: TGTGCCACCAGTGACTGGACAGGGTTCGGCTACACCTTC.

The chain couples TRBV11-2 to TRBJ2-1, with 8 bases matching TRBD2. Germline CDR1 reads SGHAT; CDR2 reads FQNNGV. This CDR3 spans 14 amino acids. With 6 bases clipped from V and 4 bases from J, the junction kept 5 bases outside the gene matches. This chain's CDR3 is CASRVAGSYNEQFF. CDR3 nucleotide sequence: TGTGCCAGCAGAGTAGCGGGGAGTTACAATGAGCAGTTCTTC.

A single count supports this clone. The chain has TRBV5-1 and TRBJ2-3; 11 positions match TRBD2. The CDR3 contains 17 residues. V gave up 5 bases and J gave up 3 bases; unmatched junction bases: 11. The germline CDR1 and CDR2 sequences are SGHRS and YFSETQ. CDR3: CASRQALAGGPTDTQYF. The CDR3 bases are TGCGCCAGCAGGCAGGCCTTAGCGGGGGGGCCGACAGATACGCAGTATTTT. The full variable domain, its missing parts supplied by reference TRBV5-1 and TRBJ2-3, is KAGVTQTPRYLIKTRGQQVTLSCSPISGHRSVSWYQQTPGQGLQFLFEYFSETQRNKGNFPGRFSGRQFSNSRSEMNVSTLELGDSALYLCASRQALAGGPTDTQYFGPGTRLTVL.